These T cell receptor beta chains were read from a single sample in a study of cytomegalovirus exposure and HLA in healthy donors. Method: immunoSEQ multiplex PCR; TCRdb's copy keeps in-frame clones and lacks some. The profile covers approximately 88,000 clones, with approximately 80% appearing a single time and 3.7% taken by the ten largest. The sequenced sample was PBMCs. These receptors originate from a young man in good health and CMV-seronegative. The CDR3 runs from the conserved cysteine through the conserved F or W. Fields, in order: D gene, J gene, clone size, V gene, CDR3 DNA, CDR3 protein. The D gene is left open where the match is weak. Only part of the rows carry a size: once, few, many, or a class if the clone is expanded.

>NA|TRBJ1-2|NA|TRBV4-2
TGTGCCAGCAGCCAAAACGAGCAGGGATATAACTATGGCTACACCTTC
CASSQNEQGYNYGYTF
>NA|TRBJ1-1|once|TRBV28
TGTGCCAGCAGCCCAGACAGGTATGAAGCTTTCTTT
CASSPDRYEAFF
>NA|TRBJ1-1|NA|TRBV6-5
TGTGCCAGCAGTTTACAGGAGAACACTGAAGCTTTCTTT
CASSLQENTEAFF
>TRBD2|TRBJ2-5|NA|TRBV7-2
TGTGCCAGCAGCTTAGTTTCACTAGCGGGGAAGGAGACCCAGTACTTC
CASSLVSLAGKETQYF
>TRBD1|TRBJ2-1|NA|TRBV5-1
TGCGCCAGCAGCTCTCAGGGGGCGGACAATGAGCAGTTCTTC
CASSSQGADNEQFF
>TRBD2|TRBJ2-5|NA|TRBV14
TGTGCCAGCAGCCAAGCTTACGGGACTAGCGGGGGCCAATACCAAGAGACCCAGTACTTC
CASSQAYGTSGGQYQETQYF
>NA|TRBJ1-6|NA|TRBV4-3
TGCGCCAGCAGCCAAGATGCGGGATATAATTCACCCCTCCACTTT
CASSQDAGYNSPLHF
>TRBD2|TRBJ2-3|NA|TRBV11-2
TGTGCCAGCAGCTTAGGGCTAGCGGGGGTCATCACAGATACGCAGTATTTT
CASSLGLAGVITDTQYF
>NA|TRBJ1-2|NA|TRBV4-2
TGTGCCAGCAGCCAAGAGGCACTAGCTAACTATGGCTACACCTTC
CASSQEALANYGYTF
>TRBD2|TRBJ2-3|few|TRBV6-4
TGTGCCAGCAGTCGGGACTACCTAAGCACAGATACGCAGTATTTT
CASSRDYLSTDTQYF
>TRBD2|TRBJ2-3|NA|TRBV7-9
TGTGCCAGCAGCCGTCTAGCGGGGGGAGCTTCTAGCACAGATACGCAGTATTTT
CASSRLAGGASSTDTQYF
>NA|TRBJ1-1|NA|TRBV2
TGTGCCAGTAGTGATCAGGGGAACACTGAAGCTTTCTTT
CASSDQGNTEAFF
>TRBD1|TRBJ1-2|NA|TRBV7-9
TGTGCCAGCAGCCCCATATACAGGGGGCAGGGGGGCTACACCTTC
CASSPIYRGQGGYTF
>TRBD1|TRBJ1-6|NA|TRBV7-2
TGTGCCAGCAAACCGGGACAGGGGGTTTCACCCCTCCACTTT
CASKPGQGVSPLHF
>NA|TRBJ1-2|NA|TRBV4-3
TGCGCCAGCAGCCAAGAACAGGACCTCTATGGCTACACCTTC
CASSQEQDLYGYTF
>NA|TRBJ1-4|NA|TRBV2
TGTGCCAGCAGTCCCCGCTACGGGGGGGAAAAACTGTTTTTT
CASSPRYGGEKLFF
>TRBD1|TRBJ2-7|NA|TRBV5-1
TGCGCCAGCAGCGCCGGACAGGGATTCTACGAGCAGTACTTC
CASSAGQGFYEQYF
>TRBD1|TRBJ1-5|few|TRBV6-5
TGTGCCAGCAGGATGACAGGGATCAATCAGCCCCAGCATTTT
CASRMTGINQPQHF
>TRBD2|TRBJ2-1|NA|TRBV5-1
TGCGCCAGCAGCTTGGCCCTGACGGGAGGCAGCGATGAGCAGTTCTTC
CASSLALTGGSDEQFF
>NA|TRBJ2-7|NA|TRBV7-2
TGTGCCAGCAGCTTAGGTGGCCCCTACGAGCAGTACTTC
CASSLGGPYEQYF
>TRBD2|TRBJ2-3|NA|TRBV4-2
TGTGCCAGCAGCCAAGAGAGCGGGGGTAACACAGATACGCAGTATTTT
CASSQESGGNTDTQYF
>TRBD1|TRBJ1-3|few|TRBV10-2
TGCGCCAGCAGCCGGGACAGGGGCCTCGGGAACACCATATATTTT
CASSRDRGLGNTIYF
>TRBD2|TRBJ2-2|NA|TRBV2
TGTGCCAGCAGTTACGCGGGACTAGCGGTCACCGGGGAGCTGTTTTTT
CASSYAGLAVTGELFF